These T cell receptor beta chains were read from a single sample in a study of blood T cell repertoires in COVID-19. Some clones are missing from TCRdb's copy, which holds only in-frame ones; the method was immunoSEQ multiplex PCR. The sample comprises 200,000 to 250,000 clones, around 80% of which are singletons, and 0.95% to 1.5% rests with the top ten. Specimen: peripheral blood. The receptors derive from a woman between 25 and 40 years old with COVID-19, enrolled during active disease. CDR3s include the opening cysteine and the closing phenylalanine or tryptophan. The D gene is left open where the match is weak. Clone size appears in some rows only: once, few, many, or a class for an expanded clone.

size	D	V	length	J	CDR3	DNA
many	TRBD1	TRBV5-1	13	TRBJ2-7	CASSWTGADEQYF	TGCGCCAGCAGCTGGACAGGGGCCGACGAGCAGTACTTC
NA	NA	TRBV5-4	13	TRBJ2-5	CASSAGQRETQYF	TGTGCCAGCAGCGCCGGACAGCGGGAGACCCAGTACTTC
NA	TRBD1	TRBV7-9	16	TRBJ2-1	CASSLRQGSFYNEQFF	TGTGCCAGCAGCTTAAGACAGGGGTCCTTCTACAATGAGCAGTTCTTC
NA	TRBD1	TRBV18	16	TRBJ1-2	CASSPRGQASNYGYTF	TGTGCCAGCTCACCACGGGGACAGGCATCTAACTATGGCTACACCTTC
NA	NA	TRBV6-1	11	TRBJ2-3	CASSEPNTQYF	TGTGCCAGCAGTGAACCAAATACGCAGTATTTT
NA	NA	TRBV6-5	15	TRBJ2-2	CASTTSGQNTGELFF	TGTGCCAGCACTACCTCTGGACAGAACACCGGGGAGCTGTTTTTT
NA	TRBD1	TRBV5-1	14	TRBJ2-4	CASGTGEAKNIQYF	TGCGCCAGTGGGACAGGGGAGGCCAAAAACATTCAGTACTTC
NA	TRBD1	TRBV5-8	14	TRBJ2-2	CASSLTGGTGELFF	TGTGCCAGCAGCTTGACAGGGGGCACCGGGGAGCTGTTTTTT
NA	NA	TRBV27	12	TRBJ1-5	CAPPVGGRPQHF	TGTGCCCCCCCGGTGGGGGGTCGGCCCCAGCATTTT
few	NA	TRBV5-4	16	TRBJ2-2	CASSLAGLGGTGELFF	TGTGCCAGCAGCTTGGCCGGGTTGGGAGGTACCGGGGAGCTGTTTTTT
once	TRBD1	TRBV13	15	TRBJ2-1	CASRPNRGSYNEQFF	TGTGCCAGCAGACCGAACAGGGGTTCCTACAATGAGCAGTTCTTC
NA	NA	TRBV30	17	TRBJ2-2	CAWSVPRGGRSTGELFF	TGTGCCTGGAGTGTACCGCGCGGGGGCCGGAGCACCGGGGAGCTGTTTTTT
few	TRBD1	TRBV9	17	TRBJ1-1	CASSGQSQQGANTEAFF	TGTGCCAGCAGCGGACAATCTCAACAGGGGGCGAACACTGAAGCTTTCTTT
NA	NA	TRBV7-9	15	TRBJ2-3	CASSSPGLGAGTQYF	TGTGCCAGCAGCTCGCCGGGACTCGGTGCAGGTACGCAGTATTTT
NA	NA	TRBV29-1	12	TRBJ1-1	CSVVSGGTEAFF	TGCAGCGTTGTATCTGGAGGGACTGAAGCTTTCTTT
NA	TRBD2	TRBV9	16	TRBJ2-1	CASSPEEGLAVSGQFF	TGTGCCAGCAGCCCAGAAGAGGGACTAGCGGTTTCTGGGCAGTTCTTC
NA	TRBD2	TRBV11-2	13	TRBJ2-3	CASRRGGRDTQYF	TGTGCCAGCAGGCGGGGGGGCCGAGATACGCAGTATTTT
NA	TRBD1	TRBV27	13	TRBJ2-1	CASSLDRGNEQFF	TGTGCCAGCAGTTTAGACAGGGGTAATGAGCAGTTCTTC
NA	NA	TRBV27	14	TRBJ2-7	CASRVVGEAYEQYF	TGTGCCAGCAGGGTGGTAGGTGAGGCCTACGAGCAGTACTTC
NA	TRBD2	TRBV25-1	16	TRBJ2-7	CASSVGLPSFSYEQYF	TGTGCCAGCAGCGTGGGACTACCCTCCTTCTCCTACGAGCAGTACTTC
NA	NA	TRBV4-2	17	TRBJ2-3	CASSLTEGALSTDTQYF	TGTGCCAGCAGCCTGACGGAGGGGGCGCTGAGCACAGATACGCAGTATTTT
once	NA	TRBV29-1	16	TRBJ1-1	CSAYLGTLSGNTEAFF	TGCAGCGCCTATTTGGGGACTCTCTCGGGGAACACTGAAGCTTTCTTT
NA	NA	TRBV3-1/TRBV3-2	15	TRBJ2-1	CASSQGGVAYNEQFF	TGTGCCAGCAGCCAAGGCGGGGTCGCCTACAATGAGCAGTTCTTC
NA	TRBD1	TRBV18	14	TRBJ2-3	CASSPGTGDDTQYF	TGTGCCAGCTCACCGGGGACAGGGGACGATACGCAGTATTTT
NA	NA	TRBV7-8	14	TRBJ2-7	CASSPDQPTQEQYF	TGTGCCAGCAGCCCGGACCAGCCGACACAGGAACAGTACTTC
NA	TRBD2	TRBV19	15	TRBJ2-3	CASSMGLAGADTQYF	TGTGCCAGTAGTATGGGGCTAGCGGGAGCAGATACGCAGTATTTT
NA	TRBD1	TRBV18	17	TRBJ2-3	CASSPRDSLSEDDTQYF	TGTGCCAGCTCACCAAGGGACAGCCTCTCCGAGGATGATACGCAGTATTTT
NA	TRBD1	TRBV27	15	TRBJ1-5	CASSQTGGIAQPQHF	TGTGCCAGCAGCCAGACAGGGGGAATAGCTCAGCCCCAGCATTTT
NA	TRBD2	TRBV18	12	TRBJ2-7	CASSPGRDEQYF	TGTGCCAGCTCACCAGGGAGGGACGAGCAGTACTTC
NA	TRBD1	TRBV7-2	17	TRBJ1-5	CASSLAGTGGSNQPQHF	TGTGCCAGCAGCTTAGCGGGGACAGGGGGCAGCAATCAGCCCCAGCATTTT